The 21 T cell receptor beta chains given below trace back to one sample, sequenced in a study of CD4 T cells in relation to SARS-CoV-2 and coronaviruses. Antigens for these TCRs are unknown. CD4+ T cells from unexposed donors were obtained before the COVID-19 pandemic (2011-2018). The cells were cultured for under 13 days before CD4+ T cells were isolated. Only in-frame clones appear in the TCRdb table, and some are missing; sequencing was by immunoSEQ multiplex PCR. This sample has more than 20,000 clones, with more than 60% found just once. Sequenced: CD4+ T cells from PBMCs, cultured in vitro. All receptors derive from a human donor in good health.

The rearrangement uses TRBV21-1 and TRBJ1-6. TRBV21-1 is noted as a pseudogene. The CDR3 is made up of 13 amino acids. The CDR3 loop reads CASSSGGFSPLHF. The CDR3 coding sequence is TGTGCCAGCAGCTCCGGGGGTTTTTCACCCCTCCACTTT.

The rearrangement uses TRBV2 and TRBJ1-1; tentatively, D is TRBD1 (6 bases). Trimming cost V 6 bases and J 5 bases, with 10 bases left between them. Germline CDR1 and CDR2: SNHLY and FYNNEI. CDR3 length: 12 amino acids. The CDR3: CASRAGQTEAFF. The DNA for the CDR3 is TGTGCCAGCAGAGCAGGACAGACTGAAGCTTTCTTT.

This chain uses TRBV7-3 with TRBJ1-5, with D unresolved. This CDR3 has 13 residues. Trimming pared 1 base from V and 5 bases from J, leaving 6 bases between. CDR1 is SGHTA and CDR2 is FQGTGA in the germline V gene. The chain's CDR3 is CASSLRSDQPQHF. CDR3 in DNA: TGTGCCAGCAGCTTAAGGTCCGATCAGCCCCAGCATTTT.

The chain combines TRBV6-5 with TRBJ1-5; D might be TRBD1 (5 bases). Trimming removed 6 bases from V and 0 bases from J, with 9 bases in between. Germline V gene data show CDR1 as MNHEY and CDR2 as SVGAGI. There are 14 residues in the CDR3. The DNA for the CDR3 is TGTGCCAGCAGCTTGGGACTTAGCAATCAGCCCCAGCATTTT. It yields the protein CASSLGLSNQPQHF.

The chain carries TRBV2 and TRBJ1-1; D is ambiguous. The CDR3 extends over 13 amino acids. V was clipped by 1 base and J by 3 bases, with 6 bases between them. Germline V gene sequence: CDR1 SNHLY, CDR2 FYNNEI. The CDR3 region has the DNA TGTGCCAGCAGTGAAGGGATTGACACTGAAGCTTTCTTT. Its protein product is CASSEGIDTEAFF.

This clone came up a few times. This chain connects TRBV5-4 to TRBJ2-2; TRBD2 matches 12 bases. The CDR3 length is 18 residues. With 1 base clipped from V and 4 bases from J, the junction kept 8 bases outside the gene matches. Germline V gives CDR1 SGHNT, CDR2 YYREEE (reference sequence). The CDR3: CASSLTTSGSPVTGELFF. The CDR3 DNA follows: TGTGCCAGCAGCTTGACGACTAGCGGGAGTCCCGTCACCGGGGAGCTGTTTTTT.

The chain employs TRBV28 and TRBJ2-7; the D gene is possibly TRBD2 (5 bases). This CDR3 region has 14 residues. Germline lookup yields CDR1 MDHEN and CDR2 SYDVKM. Trimming removed 4 bases from V and 5 bases from J, with 15 bases in between. Here the CDR3 DNA reads TGTGCCAGCAGTTCGCCAGGTAGCGCCCACGAGCAGTACTTC. This sequence encodes CASSSPGSAHEQYF.

The chain joins TRBV6-5 to TRBJ1-1; 7 nucleotides match TRBD1. V trimming: 6 bases; J trimming: 1 base; junction bases outside the gene matches: 5. The germline CDR1 and CDR2 sequences are MNHEY and SVGAGI. The CDR3 is made up of 14 amino acids. CDR3 nucleotide sequence: TGTGCCAGCAGCTCGGGACAGACGAACACTGAAGCTTTCTTT. This sequence encodes CASSSGQTNTEAFF.

The chain couples TRBV11-2 to TRBJ2-5; a weak D match, TRBD2 (5 bases). The CDR3 runs to 15 residues. Germline V CDR1 and CDR2: SGHAT, FQNNGV. V lost 3 bases, J lost 7 bases, and 18 bases lay in between. CDR3 sequence (DNA): TGTGCCAGCAGCTTTGAGGGTGAATCGGTAGCGACCCAGTACTTC. Translating it yields CASSFEGESVATQYF.

The V call is TRBV28, the J call TRBJ1-1; 7 nucleotides align to TRBD1. The CDR3 is made up of 13 amino acids. J was trimmed by 4 bases and V by 7 bases; bases with no gene match: 6. Germline CDR1 and CDR2: MDHEN and SYDVKM. The CDR3 here is CASIQRGLTEAFF. In DNA form, the CDR3 reads TGTGCCAGCATTCAGAGGGGGCTCACTGAAGCTTTCTTT. Looking up the rest from reference TRBV28 and TRBJ1-1 gives the full variable domain: DVKVTQSSRYLVKRTGEKVFLECVQDMDHENMFWYRQDPGLGLRLIYFSYDVKMKEKGDIPEGYSVSREKKERFSLILESASTNQTSMYLCASIQRGLTEAFFGQGTRLTVV.

The rearrangement joins TRBV18 to TRBJ2-7; 8 bases agree with TRBD1. Germline lookup yields CDR1 KGHSH and CDR2 LQKENI. The V segment lost 4 bases and the J segment 0 bases; nucleotides outside the gene matches: 14. The CDR3 sequence is 18 residues long. DNA for the CDR3: TGTGCCAGCTCACAAGACTCCTGGACAGGGCTGACCTCCTACGAGCAGTACTTC. Translating gives CASSQDSWTGLTSYEQYF.

This chain joins TRBV3-1 (or the pseudogene TRBV3-2) and TRBJ1-2; D is possibly TRBD1 (6 bases). The V and J ends lost 1 base and 8 bases respectively, with 14 bases between them. This CDR3 is 14 amino acids long. CDR1 is LGHDT, CDR2 YNNKEL, per germline (reference sequence). The CDR3 sequence: CASSQGAGARGYTF. As DNA, the CDR3 is TGTGCCAGCAGCCAAGGGGCGGGGGCGCGAGGCTACACCTTC.

J is TRBJ2-7 and V is TRBV20-1, with D perhaps TRBD2 (6 bases). CDR1 DFQATT and CDR2 SNEGSKA come from the germline V gene (reference sequence). Trimming removed 3 bases from V and 7 bases from J, with 16 bases in between. This CDR3 is built from 13 residues. The CDR3 sequence is CSASGGQAGEQYF. Here the CDR3 DNA reads TGCAGTGCTAGTGGCGGTCAGGCGGGAGAGCAGTACTTC.

This chain joins TRBV20-1 and TRBJ1-2, with a possible D match to TRBD1 (5 bases). V gave up 3 bases and J gave up 4 bases, with 18 bases separating them. Germline loops: CDR1 DFQATT, CDR2 SNEGSKA (reference sequence). There are 15 residues in the CDR3. The CDR3 loop is CSASSGALRGYGYTF. CDR3 nucleotides: TGCAGTGCTAGTAGTGGCGCCCTGAGGGGCTATGGCTACACCTTC.

The V call is TRBV27, the J call TRBJ2-7; tentative D call: TRBD1 (5 bases). The CDR3 is 15 residues long. Germline loops: CDR1 MNHEY, CDR2 SMNVEV (reference sequence). Trimming shortened V by 5 bases and J by 3 bases, and 17 bases separated the two germline ends. CDR3 in amino acids: CASSPVPTAHYEQYF. The CDR3 DNA sequence: TGTGCCAGCAGTCCCGTCCCGACAGCACACTACGAGCAGTACTTC.

The chain uses TRBV5-8 and TRBJ2-2; 7 bases are shared with TRBD1. The CDR3 covers 17 residues. Trimming cost V 4 bases and J 2 bases; bases outside gene matches: 11. Per the germline V gene, CDR1 is SGHTS and CDR2 is YDEGEE. The CDR3 DNA follows: TGTGCCAGCAGCCGGTACAGGGGCCTCGATAACACCGGGGAGCTGTTTTTT. Residues: CASSRYRGLDNTGELFF.

The rearrangement uses TRBV27 and TRBJ2-5, with 11 bases fitting TRBD1. Germline CDR1 MNHEY, CDR2 SMNVEV (reference sequence). Unmatched junction bases numbered 3, after V lost 5 bases and J lost 1 base. The CDR3 extends over 15 amino acids. This CDR3 reads CASSKGQGGQETQYF. The CDR3 nucleotides read TGTGCCAGCAGTAAGGGACAGGGGGGCCAAGAGACCCAGTACTTC.

This chain joins TRBV24-1 and TRBJ2-5, with 9 bases identical to TRBD1. Per the germline V gene, CDR1 is KGHDR and CDR2 is SFDVKD. CDR3 length: 15 residues. J lost 4 bases, V lost 4 bases, and 6 bases had no gene match. CDR3 nucleotides: TGTGCCACCAGTGACCGACCGGGACAGGGAGAGACCCAGTACTTC. The encoded protein is CATSDRPGQGETQYF.

In this sample, this clone turned up a few times. The V call is TRBV19, the J call TRBJ1-5, with D hard to call. The CDR3 is 13 residues long. Trimming removed 7 bases from V and 7 bases from J, with 14 bases in between. Looked up from germline, CDR1 is LNHDA and CDR2 is SQIVND (reference sequence). The CDR3 spells CASTPRDRQPQHF. Here the CDR3 DNA reads TGTGCCAGTACCCCAAGAGATAGGCAGCCCCAGCATTTT.

This chain uses TRBV21-1 with TRBJ2-1; TRBD1 is taken as the D call from the table, unchecked against the DNA. TRBV21-1 is a documented pseudogene. The CDR3 runs 10 residues. The CDR3 region has the DNA TGTGCCAGCACAGGGAATGAGCAGTTCTTC. It encodes CASTGNEQFF.

This chain uses TRBV2 with TRBJ1-4; D might be TRBD1 (6 bases). The CDR3 is made up of 13 amino acids. Germline CDR1 and CDR2: SNHLY and FYNNEI. V was trimmed by 4 bases and J by 8 bases, leaving 11 bases between them. The CDR3 reads CASSGGAYEKLFF. The CDR3 DNA reads as TGTGCCAGCAGTGGGGGGGCATACGAAAAACTGTTTTTT. Drawing the rest from reference TRBV2 and TRBJ1-4, the complete variable domain is EPEVTQTPSHQVTQMGQEVILRCVPISNHLYFYWYRQILGQKVEFLVSFYNNEISEKSEIFDDQFSVERPDGSNFTLKIRSTKLEDSAMYFCASSGGAYEKLFFGSGTQLSVL.